Below are 17 T cell receptor beta chains sequenced from a single sample in a study of a mutant IDH1 vaccine in newly diagnosed glioma. Their recognized antigens are unknown. The method was immunoSEQ multiplex PCR; TCRdb's version includes in-frame clones alone and lacks a portion of them. In the table there are tens of thousands of clones, 83% of which are singletons. The time point denotes: week 47, end of study. Topical imiquimod was applied with each vaccine dose, which held 300 ug of mutant IDH1 20-mer peptide. This material consisted of PBMCs, taken from a glioma patient whose treatment included an IDH1 peptide vaccine. These receptors originate from a woman aged 45-65 years with glioma.

The chain's CDR3 is CASSLGRDSGDQFF. The CDR3 DNA follows: TGCGCCAGCAGCTTGGGACGGGACAGTGGGGACCAGTTCTTC. The chain is built from TRBV5-1 and TRBJ2-1; the match to TRBD1 covers 7 bases. This CDR3 is built from 14 residues. J was trimmed by 13 bases and V by 0 bases; bases with no gene match: 10. Germline V gene lookup returns CDR1 SGHRS and CDR2 YFSETQ. Combining the CDR3 with reference TRBV5-1 and TRBJ2-1 gives the whole variable domain KAGVTQTPRYLIKTRGQQVTLSCSPISGHRSVSWYQQTPGQGLQFLFEYFSETQRNKGNFPGRFSGRQFSNSRSEMNVSTLELGDSALYLCASSLGRDSGDQFFGPGTRLTVL.

The rearrangement uses TRBV19 and TRBJ1-6, with TRBD1 as a possible D gene (5 bases). The germline V and J ends were trimmed by 1 base and 7 bases, with 11 bases remaining between them. This CDR3 has 15 amino acids. The germline V gene encodes CDR1 LNHDA and CDR2 SQIVND (reference sequence). The CDR3 sequence: CASSIGGLRNSPLHF. The CDR3 region has the DNA TGTGCCAGTAGTATAGGGGGACTACGCAATTCACCCCTCCACTTT.

This chain links TRBV9 with TRBJ2-1; tentative D call: TRBD1 (7 bases). The CDR3 spans 15 residues. With 4 bases removed from V and 4 bases from J, the gap between germline ends came to 15 bases. The germline V gene has CDR1 SGDLS and CDR2 YYNGEE. This CDR3 is CASSSTGRWYNEQFF. In nucleotides, the CDR3 is TGTGCCAGCAGCTCGACAGGGAGGTGGTACAATGAGCAGTTCTTC.

The chain has TRBV5-8 and TRBJ2-3; no clear D gene. Trimming took off 0 bases at V and 4 bases at J, with 6 bases between the two ends. Looked up from germline, CDR1 is SGHTS and CDR2 is YDEGEE. This CDR3 is 13 amino acids long. As DNA, the CDR3 is TGTGCCAGCAGCTTGGGGTTGGCAGATACGCAGTATTTT. Amino acids: CASSLGLADTQYF.

This chain connects TRBV10-3 to TRBJ1-1, with D maybe TRBD1 (6 bases). The ends were cut back, 0 bases at V and 1 base at J, with 12 bases in the middle. This CDR3 is 16 amino acids long. Germline CDR1 reads ENHRY; CDR2 reads SYGVKD. DNA for the CDR3: TGTGCCATCAGTGAGTCACGAACAGGGACGAACACTGAAGCTTTCTTT. Encoded protein: CAISESRTGTNTEAFF.

The chain carries TRBV5-1 and TRBJ2-3; D not certain. The germline gives CDR1 SGHRS, CDR2 YFSETQ. The CDR3 contains 12 residues. Trimming took 2 bases from V and 6 from J, leaving 7 bases between them. The CDR3, as DNA: TGCGCCAGCAGCTTAGGATGGGATACGCAGTATTTT. Translated: CASSLGWDTQYF.

This sequence joins TRBV7-9 and TRBJ2-2, with D tentatively TRBD1 or TRBD2 (5 bases each). V was trimmed by 3 bases and J by 0 bases, leaving 5 bases between them. CDR1 and CDR2 (germline): SEHNR, FQNEAQ (reference sequence). The CDR3 consists of 14 residues. The CDR3 is CASSLGANTGELFF. CDR3 bases: TGTGCCAGCAGCTTGGGGGCGAACACCGGGGAGCTGTTTTTT.

This sequence joins TRBV5-6 and TRBJ1-5; D not certain. CDR1 and CDR2 (germline): SGHDT, YYEEEE. Trimming removed 2 bases from V and 6 bases from J, with 12 bases in between. This CDR3 spans 14 amino acids. CDR3 DNA sequence: TGTGCCAGCAGCTTACAAGGGTCAGGTCAGCCCCAGCATTTT. Protein: CASSLQGSGQPQHF.

The rearrangement joins TRBV28 to TRBJ2-7, with D tentatively TRBD2 (6 bases). This CDR3 is 14 amino acids long. Looked up from germline, CDR1 is MDHEN and CDR2 is SYDVKM. Trimming took 3 bases from V and 3 from J, leaving 12 bases between them. CDR3 coding DNA: TGTGCCAGCAGTTTCGGGGGAGATCTCTACGAGCAGTACTTC. Translation: CASSFGGDLYEQYF.

This sequence joins TRBV19 and TRBJ2-7; 7 nucleotides agree with TRBD2. Trimming cost V 5 bases and J 5 bases; bases outside gene matches: 15. Germline V gene lookup returns CDR1 LNHDA and CDR2 SQIVND (reference sequence). The CDR3 loop spans 16 amino acids. The chain's CDR3 is CASSPRTRAGTHEQYF. The CDR3 DNA reads as TGTGCCAGTAGTCCGCGGACTAGGGCCGGTACCCACGAGCAGTACTTC.

The genes are TRBV2 and TRBJ1-1; D is unresolved. Per the germline V gene, CDR1 is SNHLY and CDR2 is FYNNEI. V was trimmed by 4 bases and J by 0 bases, leaving 6 bases between them. The CDR3 contains 13 residues. This CDR3 is CASSVGLNTEAFF. Written as DNA, the CDR3 is TGTGCCAGCAGTGTTGGGTTGAACACTGAAGCTTTCTTT.

V gene TRBV6-6 combines with J gene TRBJ1-5, with 7 bases fitting TRBD1. Germline V gene sequence: CDR1 MNHNY, CDR2 SVGAGI (reference sequence). This CDR3 is built from 12 residues. With 10 bases clipped from V and 4 bases from J, the junction kept 4 bases outside the gene matches. CDR3 DNA: TGTGCCACAGGGGGGGCGAATCAGCCCCAGCATTTT. Its translation is CATGGANQPQHF.

The chain joins TRBV12-5 to TRBJ2-7, with 8 nucleotides matching TRBD1. The V segment lost 6 bases and the J segment 2 bases; nucleotides outside the gene matches: 6. The CDR3 runs to 14 residues. Germline V gene data show CDR1 as LGHNT and CDR2 as FRNRAP. The DNA for the CDR3 is TGTGCTAGTGGCTGGACAGGGAACACCTACGAGCAGTACTTC. The encoded protein is CASGWTGNTYEQYF.

A remark on this clone: This specimen includes other DNA sequences encoding the same CDR3. V usage is TRBV5-6 and J usage is TRBJ1-1; no definite D call. V was cut by 4 bases and J by 5 bases, with 6 bases left in between. Germline assignment: CDR1 SGHDT and CDR2 YYEEEE. CDR3 length: 11 residues. This CDR3 reads CASSLGTEAFF. As DNA, the CDR3 is TGTGCCAGCAGCCTAGGGACTGAAGCTTTCTTT.

DNA for the CDR3: TGTGCCAGCAGTTACATAGCGGGGGGGAGAGGCGGGGAGCTGTTTTTT. Translating it yields CASSYIAGGRGGELFF. The chain joins TRBV6-5 to TRBJ2-2, with 11 bases identical to TRBD2. CDR1 is MNHEY and CDR2 is SVGAGI in the germline V gene. J lost 7 bases, V lost 2 bases, and 6 bases had no gene match. The CDR3 loop spans 16 amino acids.

The chain joins TRBV6-6 to TRBJ2-5, with D uncertain. The CDR3 is made up of 14 amino acids. Germline assignment: CDR1 MNHNY and CDR2 SVGAGI (reference sequence). Deletions cut 0 bases from V and 9 bases from J, with 14 bases between. CDR3 sequence: CASSYSPSTAAQYF. CDR3 DNA: TGTGCCAGCAGTTACTCTCCCAGTACCGCGGCCCAGTACTTC.

The chain joins TRBV4-3 to TRBJ2-3; the D is unclear. Germline values: CDR1 LGHNA, CDR2 YSLEER. The CDR3 spans 13 residues. With 0 bases removed from V and 5 bases from J, the gap between germline ends came to 6 bases. CDR3 loop: CASSQEREDTQYF. As DNA, the CDR3 is TGCGCCAGCAGCCAAGAGCGTGAAGATACGCAGTATTTT.